This T cell receptor beta chain was found in a study of OX40 agonist ivuxolimab in advanced cancers. In the study overall: Ivuxolimab, an agonistic anti-OX40 (CD134) antibody, was given to patients. Of the patients, three showed partial responses, one with hepatocellular carcinoma and two with cutaneous melanoma. Whole-study findings and limits: Expanded clones tended on average to be more numerous among CD8+ T cells than CD4+.

CDR1 and CDR2 (germline): SGHDT, YYEEEE. This CDR3 spans 17 amino acids. V was trimmed by 5 bases and J by 5 bases, leaving 23 bases between them. For this clone: As yet, its antigen is unknown.

Repertoires were generated with immunoSEQ multiplex PCR, while TCRdb's copy carries only in-frame clones and drops some. The sample gives about 36,000 clones, more than 65% of which show up once; around 10% is in the top ten. The clonotype comes from an adult with an advanced solid tumor such as melanoma, head and neck, liver or kidney cancer. This specimen consisted of CD4+ or CD8+ T cells sorted from blood, obtained in a trial of the OX40 agonist ivuxolimab. The gene calls are TRBV5-6 and TRBJ2-1; D may match TRBD1 or TRBD2 (5 bases each). CDR3 nucleotides: TGTGCCAGCAGTGTGACCCTGGGGGTGGAGTGGCACAATGAGCAGTTCTTC. As protein: CASSVTLGVEWHNEQFF.